The clone carrying this TCR beta chain was picked up a small number of times. The CDR3 runs to 14 residues. Germline lookup yields CDR1 SGHTA and CDR2 FQGNSA. The V and J ends lost 5 bases and 2 bases respectively, with 13 bases between them. MiXCR, run by TCRdb on the RT-PCR reads, gives a single entry per CDR3 protein. The data contain around 700,000 distinct CDR3 sequences, approximately 15% of them singletons. V is TRBV7-2 and J is TRBJ2-7; weak D call: TRBD2 (5 bases). Sequences were obtained from memory CD4+ T cells from blood. The TCR originated in a female donor in good health, serving as a healthy control. CDR3 sequence: CASSHLRETYEQYF. The CDR3 coding sequence is TGTGCCAGCAGCCACCTCCGGGAAACCTACGAGCAGTACTTC.